This T cell receptor (beta chain) was documented in a study of breast tumors, draining lymph nodes, adjacent tissues. TCRdb called the multiplex PCR reads again in MiXCR, with one record for every CDR3 protein. The sample lists over 150,000 distinct CDR3 sequences, approximately 30% occurring once. Breast cancer patients provided tissue from their axillary draining lymph nodes. Points from the study as a whole: Findings are consistent with lymph node origin and intratumoral expansion of most tumor T cells.

This clonotype was detected many times. Its target is not known. This sequence was found in a female donor with breast cancer. Some clones in this sample may be carry-over from other donors' samples. Sequencing was performed on axillary lymph node tissue.

The chain's CDR3 is CASSLAPGLASYEQYF. DNA of the CDR3: TGTGCCAGCAGCTTAGCCCCGGGACTAGCTAGCTACGAGCAGTACTTC. The chain links TRBV13 to TRBJ2-7; TRBD2 agrees at 9 bases. Trimming at V came to 1 base and at J to 3 bases, leaving 7 bases not matched to a gene. Germline lookup yields CDR1 PRHDT and CDR2 FYEKMQ (reference sequence). The CDR3 runs to 16 residues.